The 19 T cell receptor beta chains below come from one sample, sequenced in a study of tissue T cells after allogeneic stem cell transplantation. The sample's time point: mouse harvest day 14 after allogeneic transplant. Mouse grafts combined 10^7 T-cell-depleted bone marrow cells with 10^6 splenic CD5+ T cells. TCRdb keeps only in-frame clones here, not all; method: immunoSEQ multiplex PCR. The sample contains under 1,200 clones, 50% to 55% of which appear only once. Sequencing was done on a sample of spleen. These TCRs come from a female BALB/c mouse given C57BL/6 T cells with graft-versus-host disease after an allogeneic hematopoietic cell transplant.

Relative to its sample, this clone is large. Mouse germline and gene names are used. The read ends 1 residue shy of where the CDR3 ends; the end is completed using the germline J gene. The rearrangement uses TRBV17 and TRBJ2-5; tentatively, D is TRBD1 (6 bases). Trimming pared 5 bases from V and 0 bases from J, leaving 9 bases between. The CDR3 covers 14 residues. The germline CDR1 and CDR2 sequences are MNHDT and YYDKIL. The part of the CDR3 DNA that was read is TGTGCTAGCAGTTCAGGGGTTAACCAAGACACCCAGTAC. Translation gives CASSSGVNQDTQY. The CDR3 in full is CASSSGVNQDTQYF.

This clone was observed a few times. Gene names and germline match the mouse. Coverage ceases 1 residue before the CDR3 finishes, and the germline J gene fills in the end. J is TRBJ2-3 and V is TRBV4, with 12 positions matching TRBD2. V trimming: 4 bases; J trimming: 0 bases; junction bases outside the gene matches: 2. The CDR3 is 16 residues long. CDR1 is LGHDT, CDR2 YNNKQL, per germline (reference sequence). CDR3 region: CASSWTGGDSAETLYF. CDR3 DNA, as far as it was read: TGTGCCAGCAGCTGGACTGGGGGGGATAGTGCAGAAACGCTGTAT.

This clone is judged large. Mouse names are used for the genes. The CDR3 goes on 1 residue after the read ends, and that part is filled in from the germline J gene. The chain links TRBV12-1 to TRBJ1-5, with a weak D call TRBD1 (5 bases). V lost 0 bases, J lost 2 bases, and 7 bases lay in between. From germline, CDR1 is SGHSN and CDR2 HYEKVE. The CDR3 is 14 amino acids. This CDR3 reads CASSLGGDNQAPLF. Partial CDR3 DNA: TGTGCCAGCTCTCTCGGAGGGGACAACCAGGCTCCGCTT.

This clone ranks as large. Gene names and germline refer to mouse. Partial CDR3 DNA: TGTGCTAGCAGTTTGGGGGGCGGCGGAAATACGCTCTAT. It translates to CASSLGGGGNTLY. The whole CDR3 sequence reads CASSLGGGGNTLYF. This chain joins TRBV29 and TRBJ1-3; perhaps TRBD1 as D (6 bases). The CDR3 extends 1 residue past the end of the read, so its final part is completed from the germline J gene. Trimming shortened V by 3 bases and J by 4 bases, and 10 bases separated the two germline ends. This CDR3 contains 14 residues. Looked up from germline, CDR1 is MSHET and CDR2 is SYDVDS.

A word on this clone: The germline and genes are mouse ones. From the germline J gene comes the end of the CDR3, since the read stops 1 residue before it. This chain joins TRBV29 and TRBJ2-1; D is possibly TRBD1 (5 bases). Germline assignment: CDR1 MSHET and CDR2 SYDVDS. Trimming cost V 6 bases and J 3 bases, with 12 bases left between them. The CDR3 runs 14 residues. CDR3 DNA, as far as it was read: TGTGCTAGCAGAAGAGGACAAATCTATGCTGAGCAGTTC. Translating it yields CASRRGQIYAEQF. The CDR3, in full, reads CASRRGQIYAEQFF.

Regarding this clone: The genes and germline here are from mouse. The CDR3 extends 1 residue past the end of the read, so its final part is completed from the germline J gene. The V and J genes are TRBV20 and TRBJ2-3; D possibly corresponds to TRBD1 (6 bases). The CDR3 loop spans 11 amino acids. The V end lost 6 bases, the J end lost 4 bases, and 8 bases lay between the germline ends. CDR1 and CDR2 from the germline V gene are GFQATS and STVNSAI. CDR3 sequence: CGAGQTETLYF. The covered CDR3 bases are TGTGGTGCCGGACAGACAGAAACGCTGTAT.

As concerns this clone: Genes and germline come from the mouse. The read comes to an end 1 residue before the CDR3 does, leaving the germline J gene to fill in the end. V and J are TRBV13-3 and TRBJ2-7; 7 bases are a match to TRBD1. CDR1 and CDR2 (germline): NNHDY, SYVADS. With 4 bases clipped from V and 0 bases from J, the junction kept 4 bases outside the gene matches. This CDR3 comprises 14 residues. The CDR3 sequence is CASSRAGGSYEQYF. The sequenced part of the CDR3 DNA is TGTGCCAGCAGTAGGGCAGGGGGCTCCTATGAACAGTAC.

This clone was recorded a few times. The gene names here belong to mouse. The CDR3 region is CASSPLQGNTEVFF. CDR3 DNA (partial): TGTGCAAGCAGCCCCTTACAGGGGAACACAGAAGTCTTC. The rearrangement uses TRBV16 and TRBJ1-1; a weak D match, TRBD1 (6 bases). Sequencing ends 1 residue short of the CDR3 end; the germline J gene provides the rest. Germline V gene data show CDR1 as SGHSA and CDR2 as FRNQAP. The CDR3 has 14 amino acids. Trimming pared 5 bases from V and 1 base from J, leaving 11 bases between.

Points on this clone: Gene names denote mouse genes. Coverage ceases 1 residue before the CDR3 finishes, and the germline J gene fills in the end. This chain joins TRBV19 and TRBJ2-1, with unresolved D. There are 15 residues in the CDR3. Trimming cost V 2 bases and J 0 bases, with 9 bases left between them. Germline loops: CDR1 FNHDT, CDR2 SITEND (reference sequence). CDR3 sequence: CASSMVPVNYAEQFF. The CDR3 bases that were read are TGTGCCAGCAGTATGGTTCCCGTTAACTATGCTGAGCAGTTC. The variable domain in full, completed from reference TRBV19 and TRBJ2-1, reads GGIITQTPKFLIGQEGQKLTLKCQQNFNHDTMYWYRQDSGKGLRLIYYSITENDLQKGDLSEGYDASREKKSSFSLTVTSAQKNEMAVFLCASSMVPVNYAEQFFGPGTRLTVL.

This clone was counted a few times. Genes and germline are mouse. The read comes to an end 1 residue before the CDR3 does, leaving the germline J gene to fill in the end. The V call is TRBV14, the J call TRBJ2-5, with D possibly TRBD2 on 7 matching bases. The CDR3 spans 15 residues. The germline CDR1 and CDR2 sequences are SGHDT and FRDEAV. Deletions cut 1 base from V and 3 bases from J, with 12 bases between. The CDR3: CASSFVGGRQDTQYF. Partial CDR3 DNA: TGTGCCAGCAGTTTCGTGGGGGGCCGGCAAGACACCCAGTAC.

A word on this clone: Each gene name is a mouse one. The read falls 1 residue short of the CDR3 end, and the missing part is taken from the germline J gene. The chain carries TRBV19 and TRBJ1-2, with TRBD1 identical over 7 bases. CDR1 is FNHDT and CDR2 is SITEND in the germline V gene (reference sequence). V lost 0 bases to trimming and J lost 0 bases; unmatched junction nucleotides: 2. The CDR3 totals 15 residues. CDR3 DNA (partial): TGTGCCAGCAGTATAGCGGGACAGACAAACTCCGACTACACC. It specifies CASSIAGQTNSDYT. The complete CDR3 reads CASSIAGQTNSDYTF. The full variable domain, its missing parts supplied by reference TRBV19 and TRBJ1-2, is GGIITQTPKFLIGQEGQKLTLKCQQNFNHDTMYWYRQDSGKGLRLIYYSITENDLQKGDLSEGYDASREKKSSFSLTVTSAQKNEMAVFLCASSIAGQTNSDYTFGSGTRLLVI.

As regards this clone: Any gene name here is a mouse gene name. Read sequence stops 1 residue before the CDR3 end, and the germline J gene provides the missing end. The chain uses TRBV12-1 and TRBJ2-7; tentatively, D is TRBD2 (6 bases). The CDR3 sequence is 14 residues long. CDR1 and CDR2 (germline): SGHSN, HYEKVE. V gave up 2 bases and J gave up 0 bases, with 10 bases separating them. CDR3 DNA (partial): TGTGCCAGCTCTCCGGGGGGAAGCTCCTATGAACAGTAC. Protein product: CASSPGGSSYEQY. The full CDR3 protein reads CASSPGGSSYEQYF.

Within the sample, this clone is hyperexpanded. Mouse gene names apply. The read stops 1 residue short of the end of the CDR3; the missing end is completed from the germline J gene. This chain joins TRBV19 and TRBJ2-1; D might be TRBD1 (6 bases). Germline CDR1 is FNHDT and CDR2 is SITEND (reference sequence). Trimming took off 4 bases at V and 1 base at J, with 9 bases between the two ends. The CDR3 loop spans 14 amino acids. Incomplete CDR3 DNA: TGTGCCAGCAGTCCCGGGACAAACTATGCTGAGCAGTTC. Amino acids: CASSPGTNYAEQF. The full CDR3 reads CASSPGTNYAEQFF.

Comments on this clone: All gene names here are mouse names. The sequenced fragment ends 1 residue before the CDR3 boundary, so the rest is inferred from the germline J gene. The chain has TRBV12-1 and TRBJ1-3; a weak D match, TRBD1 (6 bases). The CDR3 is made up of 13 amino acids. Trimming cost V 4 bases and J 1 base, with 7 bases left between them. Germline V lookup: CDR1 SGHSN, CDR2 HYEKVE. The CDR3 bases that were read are TGTGCCAGCTCGGACAGATCTGGAAATACGCTCTAT. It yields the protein CASSDRSGNTLY. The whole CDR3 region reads CASSDRSGNTLYF.

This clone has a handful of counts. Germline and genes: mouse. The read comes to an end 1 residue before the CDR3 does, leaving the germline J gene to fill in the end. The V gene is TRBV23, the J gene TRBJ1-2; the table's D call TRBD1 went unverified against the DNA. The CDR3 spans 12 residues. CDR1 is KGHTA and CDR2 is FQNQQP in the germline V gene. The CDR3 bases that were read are TGCTCCAGCAGTCTTCAGGGCTCCGACTACACC. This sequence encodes CSSSLQGSDYT. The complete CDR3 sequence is CSSSLQGSDYTF.

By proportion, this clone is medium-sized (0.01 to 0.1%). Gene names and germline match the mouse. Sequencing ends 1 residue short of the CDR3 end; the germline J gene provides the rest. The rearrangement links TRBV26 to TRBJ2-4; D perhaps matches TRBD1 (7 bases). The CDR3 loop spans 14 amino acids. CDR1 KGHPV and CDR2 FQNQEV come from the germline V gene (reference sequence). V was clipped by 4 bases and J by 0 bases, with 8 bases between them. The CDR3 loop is CASSQGASQNTLYF. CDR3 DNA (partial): TGTGCCAGCAGTCAGGGGGCGAGTCAAAACACCTTGTAC.

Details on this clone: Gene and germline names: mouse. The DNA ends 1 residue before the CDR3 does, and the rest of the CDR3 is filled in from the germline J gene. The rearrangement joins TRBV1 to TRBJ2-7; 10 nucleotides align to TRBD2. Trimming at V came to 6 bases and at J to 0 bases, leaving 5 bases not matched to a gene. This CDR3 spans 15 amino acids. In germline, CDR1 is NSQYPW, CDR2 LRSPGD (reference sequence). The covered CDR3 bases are TGCACCTGCAGGGAGACTGGGGGGCCCTCCTATGAACAGTAC. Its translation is CTCRETGGPSYEQY. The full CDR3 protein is CTCRETGGPSYEQYF.

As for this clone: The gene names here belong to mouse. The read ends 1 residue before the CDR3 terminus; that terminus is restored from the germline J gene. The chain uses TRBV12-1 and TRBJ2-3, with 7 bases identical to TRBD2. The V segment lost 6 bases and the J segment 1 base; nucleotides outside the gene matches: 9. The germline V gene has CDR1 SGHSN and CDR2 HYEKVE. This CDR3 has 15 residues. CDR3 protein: CASSFGLAGAETLYF. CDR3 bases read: TGTGCCAGCAGCTTCGGACTGGCGGGTGCAGAAACGCTGTAT.

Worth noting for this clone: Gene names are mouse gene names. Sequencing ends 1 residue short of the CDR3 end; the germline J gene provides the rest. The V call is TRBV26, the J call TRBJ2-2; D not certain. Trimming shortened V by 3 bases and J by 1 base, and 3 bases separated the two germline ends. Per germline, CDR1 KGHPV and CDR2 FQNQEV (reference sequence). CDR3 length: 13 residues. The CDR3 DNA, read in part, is TGTGCCAGCAGTCTTGGAAACACCGGGCAGCTCTAC. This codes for CASSLGNTGQLY. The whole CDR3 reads CASSLGNTGQLYF.